A selection of T cell receptor beta chains follows, all from one sample in a study of Tregs in tolerant kidney transplant recipients. Libraries were prepared by immunoSEQ multiplex PCR; TCRdb keeps only in-frame clonotypes and omits some of them. The data hold approximately 47,000 clones, with approximately 89% observed a single time. The specimen comprised CD8+ T cells from blood (PBMCs), sampled 12 months after the transplant. The source of these receptors is a human patient who received a combined kidney and bone marrow transplant. The T cells may partly be graft donor cells. Each CDR3 is given with its conserved first and last residue. A D gene is named only where the DNA matches it firmly. Only part of the rows carry a size: once, few, many, or a class if the clone is expanded.

d_call | clone_size | j_call | v_call | cdr3_length | cdr3_aa | cdr3_nt
TRBD2 | - | TRBJ2-1 | TRBV27 | 15 | CASSLLADSYNEQFF | TGTGCCAGCTCCTTACTAGCGGACTCCTACAATGAGCAGTTCTTC
TRBD2 | - | TRBJ2-3 | TRBV2 | 18 | CASTEWGGLSGSPDTQYF | TGTGCCAGCACCGAATGGGGGGGTCTTAGCGGGAGCCCAGATACGCAGTATTTT
TRBD2 | - | TRBJ2-2 | TRBV4-2 | 15 | CASSLSGVNTGELFF | TGTGCCAGCAGCCTAAGCGGGGTGAACACCGGGGAGCTGTTTTTT
- | - | TRBJ2-7 | TRBV25-1 | 15 | CASSGRDLVTYEQYF | TGTGCCAGCAGTGGAAGGGACTTAGTCACCTACGAGCAGTACTTC
TRBD1 | - | TRBJ2-1 | TRBV11-2 | 14 | CASSPGQGFNEQFF | TGTGCCAGCAGCCCGGGACAGGGATTCAATGAGCAGTTCTTC
- | - | TRBJ1-4 | TRBV4-3 | 15 | CASSLTGATNEKLFF | TGCGCCAGCAGCCTGACCGGGGCAACTAATGAAAAACTGTTTTTT
TRBD2 | - | TRBJ2-1 | TRBV27 | 15 | CASSMVAGGLNEQFF | TGTGCCAGCAGTATGGTAGCGGGGGGTCTTAATGAGCAGTTCTTC
TRBD1 | few | TRBJ1-1 | TRBV13 | 15 | CASSLRPIGQGEAFF | TGTGCCAGCAGCTTGAGACCTATAGGACAGGGTGAAGCTTTCTTT
- | - | TRBJ1-2 | TRBV27 | 14 | CASSLGAGDYGYTF | TGTGCCAGCAGTTTAGGGGCAGGGGACTATGGCTACACCTTC
- | - | TRBJ2-2 | TRBV14 | 15 | CASSHLDLSPGELFF | TGTGCCAGCAGTCATCTGGACTTATCACCCGGGGAGCTGTTTTTT
- | - | TRBJ1-1 | TRBV11-1 | 14 | CASSLAEGNTEAFF | TGTGCCAGCAGCTTAGCGGAGGGGAACACTGAAGCTTTCTTT
- | - | TRBJ1-1 | TRBV4-3 | 15 | CASSQEGAMNTEAFF | TGCGCCAGCAGCCAAGAAGGGGCTATGAACACTGAAGCTTTCTTT
TRBD1 | - | TRBJ1-2 | TRBV10-1 | 16 | CASSPTRGNANYGYTF | TGCGCCAGCAGTCCGACCAGGGGGAATGCTAACTATGGCTACACCTTC
- | - | TRBJ2-2 | TRBV4-1 | 15 | CASSPAGGHTGELFF | TGCGCCAGCAGCCCCGCCGGGGGTCACACCGGGGAGCTGTTTTTT
TRBD2 | - | TRBJ2-7 | TRBV9 | 14 | CASSVASGHYEQYF | TGTGCCAGCAGCGTTGCTAGCGGCCACTACGAGCAGTACTTC
TRBD2 | - | TRBJ2-1 | TRBV13 | 14 | CASSLGLAEPQRFF | TGTGCCAGCAGCTTAGGACTAGCGGAGCCCCAGCGGTTCTTC